This section outlines one T cell receptor beta chain sequence together with its context. The antigen remains unidentified. Sequencing used immunoSEQ multiplex PCR; TCRdb keeps in-frame clones, though not all of them. The data contain about 97,000 clones, around 90% of them singletons. This sample was included in a study of graft-versus-host responses after intestinal transplantation. Looking at the study overall: Each recipient received a multivisceral, liver-intestinal, or isolated intestinal graft. Recipients uniformly received anti-thymocyte globulin induction, followed by tacrolimus and steroids for three to four years. Study-wide results and limits: GvH clone levels peaked in circulation, and this peak was associated with early post-transplant HvG declines.

This CDR3 is built from 13 residues. Germline V gene lookup returns CDR1 MRHNA and CDR2 SNTAGT. V gave up 2 bases and J gave up 0 bases, with 4 bases separating them. This sequence originates from a human patient who received an intestinal transplant, so some T cells may come from the graft donor. The sequenced sample was PBMCs, obtained about 440 days after intestinal transplant. V gene TRBV6-4 combines with J gene TRBJ1-1; D call uncertain. As DNA, the CDR3 is TGTGCCAGCAGTGACAGCATGAACACTGAAGCTTTCTTT. Amino acid sequence: CASSDSMNTEAFF.